This TCR beta chain stems from a study of CD8 T cells in ankylosing spondylitis. Study observations and caveats: Disease-linked clones reportedly concentrated significantly in matched ankylosing spondylitis synovial fluid. Typical of ankylosing spondylitis blood, it appeared, was a TCR beta motif of seven to nine highly homologous variants. Earlier work had already found some motif variants in reactive arthritis synovial fluid and blood.

TCRdb itself ran the 5' RACE reads through MiXCR, one entry per CDR3 protein. The sample yields roughly 130,000 distinct CDR3 sequences, approximately 14% seen once. Trimming left V 3 bases short and J 2 bases short, with 14 bases between. The germline CDR1 and CDR2 sequences are ENHRY and SYGVKD. CDR3 size: 15 residues. The sample holds many counts of this clonotype. Its specificity is not known. Sequencing was performed on blood, either unsorted or a sorted T cell fraction (not recorded which). The chain has TRBV10-3 and TRBJ2-7, with a possible D match to TRBD1 (5 bases). This receptor was obtained from a female donor with ankylosing spondylitis or in good health (not recorded which). CDR3 in DNA: TGTGCCATCAGTGAATTAGCAGGGATCACCTACGAGCAGTACTTC. Encoded protein: CAISELAGITYEQYF.